The present T cell receptor beta chain was sequenced within a study of patients and donors after allogeneic stem cell transplantation. V shed 5 bases and J shed 5 bases, with 20 bases lying between them. The CDR3 consists of 17 residues. CDR1 and CDR2 from the germline V gene are SGDLS and YYNGEE. TCRdb fed the RT-PCR reads into MiXCR, producing one record per CDR3 protein. The sample contains a few hundred thousand distinct CDR3 sequences, around an eighth of which appear only once. What was sequenced was blood, either unsorted or a sorted T cell fraction (not recorded which). The receptor was derived from a human donor who was either an allogeneic HSCT recipient or a stem cell or donor lymphocyte infusion donor (not recorded which). It is not recorded whose cells these are; they may come from a transplant donor. J is TRBJ1-6 and V is TRBV9; D is perhaps TRBD1 (5 bases). DNA for the CDR3: TGTGCCAGCAGTTCCTCCTCGACAGTCCTGAATAATTCACCCCTCCACTTT. It is translated as CASSSSSTVLNNSPLHF.